A single sample gave rise to the 5 T cell receptor beta chains below, sequenced in a study of T cells in localized non-small cell lung cancer. Only in-frame clones appear in the TCRdb table, and some are missing; sequencing was by immunoSEQ multiplex PCR. The sample carries 43,000 or so clones, roughly nine tenths recorded once. The starting material was PBMCs, obtained before any cancer treatment. These receptors were obtained from a woman aged 35 to 69 with stage II lung adenocarcinoma.

The chain recombines TRBV9 with TRBJ1-1; no definite D call. V was clipped by 4 bases and J by 1 base, with 11 bases between them. This CDR3 region has 14 residues. Germline-derived CDR1 and CDR2 are SGDLS and YYNGEE. The CDR3 reads CASSPQDGNTEAFF. In DNA, the CDR3 is TGTGCCAGCAGCCCCCAGGACGGGAACACTGAAGCTTTCTTT.

V and J are TRBV28 and TRBJ2-5; 8 bases line up with TRBD1. The length of the CDR3 is 16 residues. J gave up 3 bases and V 4 bases, and 10 bases lay outside the gene matches. Germline V gene sequence: CDR1 MDHEN, CDR2 SYDVKM. CDR3 sequence: CASSSPRQGSKETQYF. Written as DNA, the CDR3 is TGTGCCAGCAGTTCTCCCCGACAGGGGTCTAAAGAGACCCAGTACTTC.

The CDR3 sequence is CASSTATGAIAEAFF. The CDR3 bases are TGTGCCAGCAGCACCGCGACAGGGGCAATCGCCGAAGCTTTCTTT. J is TRBJ1-1 and V is TRBV7-8; TRBD1 matches at 8 bases. The CDR3 totals 15 residues. The germline V gene encodes CDR1 SGHVS and CDR2 FQNEAQ. The trim removed 5 bases at V and 8 bases at J, leaving 13 bases unmatched.

V and J are TRBV6-5 and TRBJ2-7, with 7 bases lining up with TRBD1. CDR1 is MNHEY and CDR2 is SVGAGI in the germline V gene. V gave up 6 bases and J gave up 4 bases; unmatched junction bases: 9. The CDR3 contains 14 residues. The DNA for the CDR3 is TGTGCCAGCAGGCAGAGGGACAGAAATTACGAGCAGTACTTC. Protein: CASRQRDRNYEQYF.

J is TRBJ1-1 and V is TRBV10-2, with a possible D match to TRBD1 (5 bases). Germline V gives CDR1 WSHSY, CDR2 SAAADI. CDR3 length equals 13 residues. The V end lost 2 bases, the J end lost 4 bases, and 8 bases lay between the germline ends. The CDR3 sequence is CASSEGTRTEAFF. Here the CDR3 DNA reads TGCGCCAGCAGTGAGGGGACCCGCACTGAAGCTTTCTTT.